The 13 T cell receptor beta chains reported below all come from one sample, sequenced in a study of T cells in Graves' hyperthyroidism and ophthalmopathy. Amplification of TCR beta CDR3 regions was performed using RNA transcripts as template. Using the HTBI primer set, a first-round RT-PCR was run on the TCR CDR3. TCRdb independently ran MiXCR on the multiplex PCR reads; one entry per CDR3 protein. The data contain about 570,000 distinct CDR3 sequences, around 42% of them singletons. The sample comprised peripheral blood or thyroid tissue (not recorded which). The receptors come from an adult woman with Graves' disease, either hyperthyroidism or ophthalmopathy (not recorded which).

On this clonotype: A read error is possible here, since a much larger clone lies one base away. V and J are TRBV20-1 and TRBJ1-1; D is uncertain. V dropped 1 base and J dropped 1 base, with 16 bases sitting between them. Germline V gives CDR1 DFQATT, CDR2 SNEGSKA (reference sequence). This CDR3 has 16 amino acids. The CDR3 here is CSARAPPMEENTEAFF. In DNA, the CDR3 is TGCAGTGCTAGAGCCCCCCCCATGGAGGAGAACACTGAAGCTTTCTTT.

Turning to this clonotype: A much larger clone differs from this one at a single base, so this may be a read error. The chain joins TRBV2 to TRBJ2-2, with D possibly TRBD1 on 7 matching bases. Trimming left V 6 bases short and J 7 bases short, with 12 bases between. The CDR3 contains 13 residues. Germline V gene lookup returns CDR1 SNHLY and CDR2 FYNNEI. CDR3 DNA: TGTGCCAGCAGGTCAGGGGGGATCGGGGAGCTGTTTTTT. Its protein is CASRSGGIGELFF.

This clonotype was observed many times. The chain links TRBV5-1 to TRBJ2-5; no definite D call. This CDR3 region has 16 residues. The V end lost 0 bases, the J end lost 1 base, and 13 bases lay between the germline ends. Germline V gene data show CDR1 as SGHRS and CDR2 as YFSETQ. CDR3: CASSLAKERRQETQYF. CDR3 DNA sequence: TGCGCCAGCAGCTTGGCTAAGGAGCGCCGCCAAGAGACCCAGTACTTC.

In its sample, this clonotype was seen many times. The chain uses TRBV5-1 and TRBJ1-5; D ambiguous. The CDR3 loop spans 13 amino acids. Trimming took off 0 bases at V and 8 bases at J, with 9 bases between the two ends. Germline assignment: CDR1 SGHRS and CDR2 YFSETQ. The CDR3 is CASSLVGSEPQHF. The CDR3 DNA follows: TGCGCCAGCAGCTTGGTGGGGTCGGAGCCCCAGCATTTT.

This clonotype has more than one count but fewer than ten. At one of its ends the junction is not consistent with the germline gene, which may arise from a read error. This chain connects TRBV7-7 to TRBJ2-1, with 10 positions matching TRBD2. The length of the CDR3 is 15 residues. Germline lookup yields CDR1 SSHAT and CDR2 FNYEAQ (reference sequence). The CDR3: CASSQNSGRLYEQFF. The DNA for the CDR3 is TGTGCTAGCAGCCAGAATAGCGGGAGGTTGTATGAGCAGTTCTTC.

The gene calls are TRBV5-1 and TRBJ1-4; D gene uncertain. The CDR3 spans 13 residues. V was pared by 3 bases and J by 8 bases, with 11 bases between. Germline assignment: CDR1 SGHRS and CDR2 YFSETQ. The CDR3 DNA reads TGCGCCAGCAGCTCACTAGCGGCCGAAAAACTGTTTTTT. Translating it yields CASSSLAAEKLFF.

This clonotype has at least ten counts. This sequence joins TRBV13 and TRBJ2-1; possibly TRBD1 for D (6 bases). V dropped 5 bases and J dropped 4 bases, with 24 bases sitting between them. The CDR3 is 18 residues long. Germline-derived CDR1 and CDR2 are PRHDT and FYEKMQ (reference sequence). CDR3: CASSLHAGQGRGYNEQFF. Here the CDR3 DNA reads TGTGCCAGCAGCCTACACGCAGGGCAGGGGAGAGGGTACAATGAGCAGTTCTTC.

This rearrangement joins TRBV19 to TRBJ1-2, with TRBD1 matching 12 bases. Germline assignment: CDR1 LNHDA and CDR2 SQIVND (reference sequence). Trimming took 4 bases from V and 7 from J; bases not matched to a gene: 7. The CDR3 extends over 15 amino acids. The CDR3 bases are TGTGCCAGTAGTACGGGGACAGGGGGCATACCTGGCTACACCTTC. Translating gives CASSTGTGGIPGYTF.

The sample holds one count of this clonotype. The chain employs TRBV7-9 and TRBJ1-1; tentative D call: TRBD1 (5 bases). The CDR3 is 15 residues long. Germline V gene data show CDR1 as SEHNR and CDR2 as FQNEAQ (reference sequence). With 6 bases removed from V and 3 bases from J, the gap between germline ends came to 17 bases. CDR3 nucleotide sequence: TGTGCCAGCAGAACCAGGGATGTCCGGGACACTGAAGCTTTCTTT. Translating it yields CASRTRDVRDTEAFF.

V gene TRBV19 combines with J gene TRBJ1-1, with TRBD1 matching over 11 bases. Germline CDR1 reads LNHDA; CDR2 reads SQIVND (reference sequence). The CDR3 sequence is 15 residues long. The trim removed 4 bases at V and 4 bases at J, leaving 5 bases unmatched. This CDR3 is CASSSRDRGSTEAFF. The CDR3 nucleotides are TGTGCCAGTAGTAGCCGGGACAGGGGGAGCACTGAAGCTTTCTTT.

This clonotype was detected many times. The chain employs TRBV6-2 or TRBV6-3 and TRBJ1-1, with a possible D match to TRBD1 (5 bases). Per germline, CDR1 MNHEY and CDR2 SVGEGT. V lost 4 bases, J lost 4 bases, and 13 bases lay in between. The CDR3 has 14 residues. CDR3 coding DNA: TGTGCCAGCAGTTGGACAACCAAGGGCACTGAAGCTTTCTTT. Translated, it gives CASSWTTKGTEAFF.

This clonotype was counted a few times. The chain links TRBV28 to TRBJ1-5; D possibly corresponds to TRBD1 (6 bases). Between the trimmed V and J ends, which lost 3 bases and 4 bases, there was a span of 16 bases. The germline V gene encodes CDR1 MDHEN and CDR2 SYDVKM. The CDR3 totals 16 residues. The DNA for the CDR3 is TGTGCCAGCAGTTTTGCCCCAATCGACAGGAATCAGCCCCAGCATTTT. The encoded protein is CASSFAPIDRNQPQHF.

This clonotype was observed once. The genes are TRBV20-1 and TRBJ2-7, with 11 bases identical to TRBD2. V trimming: 6 bases; J trimming: 2 bases; junction bases outside the gene matches: 3. The germline V gene encodes CDR1 DFQATT and CDR2 SNEGSKA (reference sequence). The CDR3 runs to 13 residues. The DNA for the CDR3 is TGCAGTGCCACTAGCGGGAGCACCTACGAGCAGTACTTC. It translates to CSATSGSTYEQYF.